Presented here are 25 T cell receptor beta chains from one specimen sequenced in a study of blood T cell repertoires in COVID-19. Assay: immunoSEQ multiplex PCR; the TCRdb copy retains only in-frame clones and omits some. Of about 390,000 clones in the sample, around 87% are singletons; the top ten hold about 2.3%. The sequenced material came from peripheral blood. The source is a woman in her sixties with COVID-19, enrolled during active disease.

This clone was observed a few times. This sequence joins TRBV6-4 and TRBJ1-5, with D hard to call. Germline loops: CDR1 MRHNA, CDR2 SNTAGT. Trimming removed 4 bases at V and 3 bases at J, with 10 bases between. CDR3 length: 14 residues. This chain's CDR3 is CASSADTTNQPQHF. In DNA, the CDR3 is TGTGCCAGCAGTGCAGACACCACCAATCAGCCCCAGCATTTT.

This clone is a singleton in its sample. The gene calls are TRBV11-2 and TRBJ1-5; D is possibly TRBD1 (5 bases). V was shortened by 5 bases and J by 2 bases, with 13 bases between the two germline ends. This CDR3 region has 15 residues. The germline gives CDR1 SGHAT, CDR2 FQNNGV. The CDR3 DNA reads TGTGCCAGCAGCCTCAGGGCGGGAGGCAATCAGCCCCAGCATTTT. As protein: CASSLRAGGNQPQHF. The whole variable domain, filled in from reference TRBV11-2 and TRBJ1-5, reads EAGVAQSPRYKIIEKRQSVAFWCNPISGHATLYWYQQILGQGPKLLIQFQNNGVVDDSQLPKDRFSAERLKGVDSTLKIQPAKLEDSAVYLCASSLRAGGNQPQHFGDGTRLSIL.

The genes are TRBV6-5 and TRBJ1-2; D may be TRBD1 (6 bases). The germline V gene has CDR1 MNHEY and CDR2 SVGAGI. The CDR3 length is 13 residues. Trimming cost V 0 bases and J 13 bases, with 15 bases left between them. The chain's CDR3 is CASSYSNDRPTTF. The CDR3 nucleotides read TGTGCCAGCAGTTACTCCAACGACAGGCCCACCACCTTC.

In nucleotides, the CDR3 is TGTGCCAGCAGGACGCGGGGGAGCAATCAGCCCCAGCATTTT. Translating it yields CASRTRGSNQPQHF. The chain links TRBV6-5 to TRBJ1-5, with D tentatively TRBD1 (5 bases). Germline V gene data show CDR1 as MNHEY and CDR2 as SVGAGI. This CDR3 is 14 amino acids long. Trimming stripped 6 bases from V and 1 base from J, with 10 bases between.

The chain links TRBV4-1 to TRBJ1-1, with D possibly being TRBD1 (5 bases). The V gene lost 3 bases and the J gene lost 5 bases, with 13 bases spanning the gap. Germline V gene sequence: CDR1 MGHRA, CDR2 YSYEKL. The CDR3 length is 14 residues. CDR3: CASSHAPGKTEAFF. The CDR3 bases are TGCGCCAGCAGCCACGCACCAGGGAAGACTGAAGCTTTCTTT.

The rearrangement uses TRBV6-6 and TRBJ2-7, with 11 bases identical to TRBD1. The V gene end was trimmed by 2 bases and the J gene end by 10 bases; junction bases not matched to a gene: 7. Germline V gene lookup returns CDR1 MNHNY and CDR2 SVGAGI (reference sequence). This CDR3 is built from 14 residues. CDR3 residues: CASSYPGTGGNQYF. The CDR3 DNA reads TGTGCCAGCAGTTACCCCGGGACAGGGGGAAATCAGTACTTC.

A few counts support this clone. The chain recombines TRBV6-2 or TRBV6-3 with TRBJ2-3, with a weak D call TRBD2 (7 bases). Trimming took 5 bases from V and 10 from J, leaving 13 bases between them. The CDR3 length is 12 residues. The V gene's germline CDR1 is MNHEY and CDR2 SVGEGT. DNA of the CDR3: TGTGCCAGCAGTCCAGGGGACTATTCGCAGTATTTT. Its protein product is CASSPGDYSQYF.

The chain links TRBV6-5 to TRBJ2-1, with D possibly TRBD2 on 6 matching bases. The CDR3 is 16 amino acids. The V end was cut by 0 bases, the J end by 8 bases, with 17 bases between. Germline V lookup: CDR1 MNHEY, CDR2 SVGAGI. The CDR3 spells CASSYSAPPAGYEQFF. The CDR3 DNA sequence: TGTGCCAGCAGTTACTCGGCCCCCCCGGCGGGATATGAGCAGTTCTTC.

The V call is TRBV18, the J call TRBJ1-1, with TRBD1 identical over 8 bases. CDR3 length equals 11 residues. Per the germline V gene, CDR1 is KGHSH and CDR2 is LQKENI. V gave up 5 bases and J gave up 11 bases; unmatched junction bases: 4. CDR3 sequence reads: CASSTGGEAFF. The CDR3, as DNA: TGTGCCAGCTCAACAGGGGGAGAGGCTTTCTTT.

The chain joins TRBV28 to TRBJ1-1; 7 nucleotides match TRBD1. V trimming: 8 bases; J trimming: 0 bases; junction bases outside the gene matches: 9. Looked up from germline, CDR1 is MDHEN and CDR2 is SYDVKM. CDR3 length: 15 amino acids. CDR3 residues: CASGYPDRLNTEAFF. The CDR3 region has the DNA TGTGCCAGCGGGTACCCGGACAGGTTGAACACTGAAGCTTTCTTT. The full variable domain, rest sourced from reference TRBV28 and TRBJ1-1, is DVKVTQSSRYLVKRTGEKVFLECVQDMDHENMFWYRQDPGLGLRLIYFSYDVKMKEKGDIPEGYSVSREKKERFSLILESASTNQTSMYLCASGYPDRLNTEAFFGQGTRLTVV.

The V and J genes are TRBV15 and TRBJ2-3; 8 bases match TRBD1. There are 16 residues in the CDR3. J gave up 5 bases and V 1 base, and 8 bases lay outside the gene matches. CDR1 LNHNV and CDR2 YYDKDF come from the germline V gene (reference sequence). The CDR3 reads CATSRGTGNRQDTQYF. CDR3 coding DNA: TGTGCCACCAGCAGAGGGACAGGGAATCGTCAAGATACGCAGTATTTT.

The V and J genes are TRBV19 and TRBJ2-6, with TRBD1 identical over 9 bases. V lost 6 bases and J lost 4; bases outside the gene matches: 10. From germline, CDR1 is LNHDA and CDR2 SQIVND (reference sequence). There are 17 residues in the CDR3. The DNA of the CDR3 is TGTGCCAGTAGACAGGGGGCCACCGCATTCGGGGCCAACGTCCTGACTTTC. As protein: CASRQGATAFGANVLTF.

CDR3 sequence reads: CASSLRLAGGRDTQYF. DNA for the CDR3: TGTGCCAGCAGCTTGAGACTAGCGGGGGGGCGGGATACGCAGTATTTT. This chain joins TRBV7-2 and TRBJ2-3; 14 positions match TRBD2. With 3 bases clipped from V and 6 bases from J, the junction kept 5 bases outside the gene matches. The CDR3 runs to 16 residues. Germline V gene data show CDR1 as SGHTA and CDR2 as FQGNSA.

The V gene is TRBV28, the J gene TRBJ1-2, with D maybe TRBD1 (5 bases). CDR1 and CDR2 from the germline V gene are MDHEN and SYDVKM. The CDR3 totals 14 residues. V dropped 6 bases and J dropped 5 bases, with 16 bases sitting between them. The CDR3 nucleotides read TGTGCCAGCAGCCTATGGAAGGAGGGGTATGGCTACACCTTC. It is translated as CASSLWKEGYGYTF.

This chain connects TRBV3-1 (or the pseudogene TRBV3-2) to TRBJ2-1; 14 positions agree with TRBD2. This CDR3 spans 19 amino acids. Germline V gene sequence: CDR1 LGHDT, CDR2 YNNKEL (reference sequence). V shed 2 bases and J 0 bases; nucleotides not matched to a gene: 6. CDR3 region: CASSQLGLAGGFSYNEQFF. The CDR3 coding sequence is TGTGCCAGCAGCCAACTAGGACTAGCGGGGGGCTTCTCCTACAATGAGCAGTTCTTC.

The chain has TRBV2 and TRBJ1-2; a weak D match, TRBD1 (6 bases). Trimming pared 7 bases from V and 4 bases from J, leaving 10 bases between. CDR3 length: 12 amino acids. Germline V gene sequence: CDR1 SNHLY, CDR2 FYNNEI. CDR3 in DNA: TGTGCCAGCACCACAGGGTTCTATGGCTACACCTTC. Its translation is CASTTGFYGYTF.

The V gene is TRBV5-1, the J gene TRBJ2-7, with D possibly being TRBD2 (5 bases). This CDR3 is built from 14 residues. Trimming shortened V by 7 bases and J by 0 bases, and 14 bases separated the two germline ends. CDR1 is SGHRS, CDR2 YFSETQ, per germline. In nucleotides, the CDR3 is TGCGCCAGCTACCCGGGGTACAGCTCCTACGAGCAGTACTTC. Translating it yields CASYPGYSSYEQYF.

CDR3 loop: CASSLGGGVDRMRQFF. The DNA for the CDR3 is TGTGCCAGCAGCCTCGGAGGGGGCGTGGACCGAATGAGGCAGTTCTTC. The chain combines TRBV7-9 with TRBJ2-1; a weak D match, TRBD1 (7 bases). The CDR3 consists of 16 residues. V was trimmed by 5 bases and J by 12 bases, leaving 26 bases between them. Germline-derived CDR1 and CDR2 are SEHNR and FQNEAQ (reference sequence). The whole variable domain, filled in from reference TRBV7-9 and TRBJ2-1, reads DTGVSQNPRHKITKRGQNVTFRCDPISEHNRLYWYRQTLGQGPEFLTYFQNEAQLEKSRLLSDRFSAERPKGSFSTLEIQRTEQGDSAMYLCASSLGGGVDRMRQFFGPGTRLTVL.

The chain joins TRBV2 to TRBJ1-4, with a weak D call TRBD1 (6 bases). This CDR3 contains 15 residues. CDR1 and CDR2 (germline): SNHLY, FYNNEI. Trimming left V 8 bases short and J 8 bases short, with 21 bases between. The CDR3 coding sequence is TGTGCCAGCGAGAGTGAGGGTCCTACAGGGGAAAAACTGTTTTTT. Translation gives CASESEGPTGEKLFF. Full variable domain (remainder filled in from reference TRBV2 and TRBJ1-4): EPEVTQTPSHQVTQMGQEVILRCVPISNHLYFYWYRQILGQKVEFLVSFYNNEISEKSEIFDDQFSVERPDGSNFTLKIRSTKLEDSAMYFCASESEGPTGEKLFFGSGTQLSVL.

The rearrangement joins TRBV19 to TRBJ1-1; 7 bases agree with TRBD1. Germline CDR1 LNHDA, CDR2 SQIVND (reference sequence). V lost 10 bases to trimming and J lost 5 bases; unmatched junction nucleotides: 13. This CDR3 comprises 14 residues. As DNA, the CDR3 is TGTGCCACTAAACCACCGGGACAGCCAACTGAAGCTTTCTTT. Protein sequence: CATKPPGQPTEAFF.

This chain connects TRBV7-2 to TRBJ1-5; 9 bases align to TRBD1. Trimming cost V 4 bases and J 7 bases; bases outside gene matches: 8. The CDR3 runs to 15 residues. Germline V gene sequence: CDR1 SGHTA, CDR2 FQGNSA. The CDR3 DNA is TGTGCCAGCAGCTCTAACAGGGGGCTGGGACAGCCCCAGCATTTT. Translation: CASSSNRGLGQPQHF.

The chain uses TRBV5-1 and TRBJ2-2, with 8 bases aligning to TRBD1. With V trimmed by 0 bases and J by 4 bases, 2 bases remained unmatched. This CDR3 region has 15 residues. Germline V gives CDR1 SGHRS, CDR2 YFSETQ. Here the CDR3 reads CASSLAGGTTGELFF. The CDR3 nucleotides read TGCGCCAGCAGCTTGGCAGGGGGCACCACCGGGGAGCTGTTTTTT.

This chain connects TRBV3-1 (or the pseudogene TRBV3-2) to TRBJ1-2; no definite D call. The CDR3 sequence is 13 residues long. CDR1 and CDR2 (germline): LGHDT, YNNKEL (reference sequence). The V and J ends lost 6 bases and 7 bases respectively, with 15 bases between them. CDR3 DNA: TGTGCCAGCAGTCCAACGTTGTCGGTTGGCTACACCTTC. This gives the protein CASSPTLSVGYTF.

As DNA, the CDR3 is TGTGCCAGCAGTCTCACTAACCCTGGGACTGAAGCTTTCTTT. Encoded protein: CASSLTNPGTEAFF. This chain links TRBV6-5 with TRBJ1-1; no clear D gene. The length of the CDR3 is 14 residues. In germline, CDR1 is MNHEY, CDR2 SVGAGI. V was cut by 5 bases and J by 5 bases, with 15 bases left in between.

The CDR3 DNA sequence: TGTGCCAGCAGTTTGGGAAGGGGAGGCAGAAACGAGCAGTACTTC. Translating it yields CASSLGRGGRNEQYF. The chain has TRBV28 and TRBJ2-7; D may be TRBD2 (6 bases). CDR1 and CDR2 from the germline V gene are MDHEN and SYDVKM. This CDR3 has 15 residues. V was pared by 3 bases and J by 5 bases, with 17 bases between.